These 7 T cell receptor beta chains originate from one sample sequenced in a study of T cell responses to AZD1222 COVID-19 vaccine. TCRdb's table, derived via immunoSEQ multiplex PCR, lists solely in-frame clones and lacks some. The table has roughly 140,000 clones, 90% seen once. The sample was peripheral blood, taken on day 0 of AZD1222 vaccination. All receptors derive from an adult in good health.

The chain couples TRBV19 to TRBJ1-1, with 7 bases aligning to TRBD1. This CDR3 comprises 14 residues. Trimming removed 7 bases from V and 0 bases from J; junction bases left unmatched: 5. Germline V gene lookup returns CDR1 LNHDA and CDR2 SQIVND (reference sequence). CDR3 coding DNA: TGTGCCAGTACCCTGACAGGGATGAACACTGAAGCTTTCTTT. It translates to CASTLTGMNTEAFF.

The chain carries TRBV19 and TRBJ1-5, with D hard to call. Germline CDR1 reads LNHDA; CDR2 reads SQIVND (reference sequence). The CDR3 runs to 13 residues. Trimming stripped 9 bases from V and 4 bases from J, with 13 bases between. CDR3: CASKSFGNQPQHF. CDR3 nucleotide sequence: TGTGCCAGCAAGAGTTTCGGGAATCAGCCCCAGCATTTT.

CDR3 amino acids: CASSYRQDSYEQYF. CDR3 bases: TGTGCCAGCAGTTACAGACAGGACTCCTACGAGCAGTACTTC. The V call is TRBV6-6, the J call TRBJ2-7, with D maybe TRBD1 (6 bases). The germline CDR1 and CDR2 sequences are MNHNY and SVGAGI (reference sequence). This CDR3 has 14 residues. V lost 2 bases and J 0 bases, leaving 8 bases between the germline ends.

This sequence joins TRBV4-3 and TRBJ2-7; 9 positions match TRBD2. V shed 0 bases, J shed 3 bases, and the junction held 6 bases outside the gene matches. The germline CDR1 and CDR2 sequences are LGHNA and YSLEER. CDR3 length: 16 residues. The CDR3 DNA reads as TGCGCCAGCAGCCAAGATACCGGGACTAGCTTCTACGAGCAGTACTTC. Amino acids: CASSQDTGTSFYEQYF.

This clone was seen once. This CDR3 is CASSSPSVGGYGYTF. CDR3 DNA sequence: TGTGCCAGCAGTTCCCCGTCCGTTGGGGGCTATGGCTACACCTTC. V gene TRBV28 combines with J gene TRBJ1-2; D possibly corresponds to TRBD1 (5 bases). Germline CDR1 and CDR2: MDHEN and SYDVKM. The CDR3 runs to 15 residues. The V end was cut by 4 bases, the J end by 4 bases, with 16 bases between.

The rearrangement uses TRBV4-3 and TRBJ2-1, with 7 bases matching TRBD2. The CDR3 covers 16 residues. The trim removed 0 bases at V and 7 bases at J, leaving 9 bases unmatched. Germline V CDR1 and CDR2: LGHNA, YSLEER. For the CDR3, the DNA is TGCGCCAGCAGCCAAGATCCCCCTAGCGGTGAGAATGAGCAGTTCTTC. This codes for CASSQDPPSGENEQFF.

This sequence joins TRBV7-6 and TRBJ1-2; possible D gene TRBD1, 6 bases. The CDR3 sequence is 15 residues long. Germline V gene lookup returns CDR1 SGHVS and CDR2 FNYEAQ. Trimming pared 5 bases from V and 5 bases from J, leaving 18 bases between. The CDR3 sequence is CASSPSTGFRYGYTF. CDR3 coding DNA: TGTGCCAGCAGCCCATCAACAGGGTTTCGGTATGGCTACACCTTC. The full variable domain, rest sourced from reference TRBV7-6 and TRBJ1-2, is GAGVSQSPRYKVTKRGQDVALRCDPISGHVSLYWYRQALGQGPEFLTYFNYEAQQDKSGLPNDRFSAERPEGSISTLTIQRTEQRDSAMYRCASSPSTGFRYGYTFGSGTRLTVV.